The clone carrying this T cell receptor beta chain was observed a handful of times. Its target is not known. As it was prepared, the TCRbeta library received unique molecular identifiers. Each CDR3 protein is one row after TCRdb ran MiXCR on the PCR reads. The table has hundreds of thousands of distinct CDR3 sequences, 10% to 15% seen once. The sample is drawn from a study of T-cell reconstitution after alpha-beta-depleted transplantation in children. General observations from the study: Recipient T cells and thymic progenitors that survived gave rise to the high TCRbeta diversity observed at day 60 in some patients. By about two months after transplant, alpha-beta T cells reportedly arose from several hundred graft clones that had expanded.

Trimming left V 5 bases short and J 5 bases short, with 16 bases between. The germline V gene has CDR1 MNHEY and CDR2 SVGEGT. This CDR3 is built from 15 residues. The rearrangement links TRBV6-2 or TRBV6-3 to TRBJ2-1; D is perhaps TRBD2 (6 bases). This material consisted of PBMCs, mostly from graft donor cells, taken 360 days after TCRalphabeta/CD19-depleted stem cell transplant. This TCR came from a male patient aged 10-17 years who had a stem cell transplant for acute myeloid leukemia, so the T cells may come from the graft donor. The CDR3: CASSRFSGTNNEQFF. CDR3 sequence (DNA): TGTGCCAGCAGTCGATTTAGCGGAACGAACAATGAGCAGTTCTTC.